This TCR beta chain stems from a study of blood T cell repertoires in COVID-19. Study overall: Both acute and convalescent COVID-19 samples were obtained from the United States, Italy and Spain. In each case, the material was cDNA or gDNA derived from T cells, B-cell-depleted T cells, or PBMCs.

V lost 4 bases, J lost 5 bases, and 9 bases lay in between. This CDR3 has 14 amino acids. CDR1 and CDR2 from the germline V gene are MNHEY and SMNVEV (reference sequence). Study processing details: Reference gene primer amplification gave estimated nucleated cell counts. TCRdb's copy holds only in-frame clones and misses some; the assay was immunoSEQ multiplex PCR. V and J calls and clone size are as listed in that table; D and trimming were resolved from the DNA. The table lists roughly 480,000 clones, 85% to 90% of them singletons, with 0.8% to 0.9% in the top ten. Patients from Seattle were sampled longitudinally, starting during active infection. A few counts support this clone. Other DNA sequences of this sample code for an identical CDR3.

This rearrangement joins TRBV27 to TRBJ1-6; D gene ambiguous. This TCR came from a man in his late teens or twenties with COVID-19, enrolled during active disease. Input material: peripheral blood. CDR3 sequence (DNA): TGTGCCAGCAGTTCGCCCGGGAATAATTCACCCCTCCACTTT. This encodes CASSSPGNNSPLHF.